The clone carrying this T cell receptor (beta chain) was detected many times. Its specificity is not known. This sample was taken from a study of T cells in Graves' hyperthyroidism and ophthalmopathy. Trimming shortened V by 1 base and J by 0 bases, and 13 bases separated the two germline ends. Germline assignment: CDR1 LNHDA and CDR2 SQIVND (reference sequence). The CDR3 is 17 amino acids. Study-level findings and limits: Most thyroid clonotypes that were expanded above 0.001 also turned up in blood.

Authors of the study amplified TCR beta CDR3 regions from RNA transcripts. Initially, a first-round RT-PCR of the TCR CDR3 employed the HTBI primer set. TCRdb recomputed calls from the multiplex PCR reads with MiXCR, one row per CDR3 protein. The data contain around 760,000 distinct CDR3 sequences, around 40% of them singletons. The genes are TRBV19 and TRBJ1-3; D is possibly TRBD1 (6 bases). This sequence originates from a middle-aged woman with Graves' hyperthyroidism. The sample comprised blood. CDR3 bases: TGTGCCAGTAGTATAGTCCCTACGACAGGCTCTGGAAACACCATATATTTT. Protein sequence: CASSIVPTTGSGNTIYF.